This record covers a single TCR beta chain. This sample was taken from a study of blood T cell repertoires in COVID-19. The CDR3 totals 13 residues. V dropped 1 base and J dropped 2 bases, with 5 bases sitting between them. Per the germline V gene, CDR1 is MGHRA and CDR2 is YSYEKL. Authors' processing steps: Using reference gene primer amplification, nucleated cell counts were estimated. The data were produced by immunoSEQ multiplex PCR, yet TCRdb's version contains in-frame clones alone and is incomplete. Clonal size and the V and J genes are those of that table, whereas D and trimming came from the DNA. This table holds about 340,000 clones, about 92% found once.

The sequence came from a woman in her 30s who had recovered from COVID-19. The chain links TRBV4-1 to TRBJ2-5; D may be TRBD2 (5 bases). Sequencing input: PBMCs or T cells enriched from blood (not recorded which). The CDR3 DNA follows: TGCGCCAGCAGCCAAGGGACTCAAGAGACCCAGTACTTC. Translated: CASSQGTQETQYF.